These 14 T cell receptor beta chains were sequenced from one sample in a study of early T cells in non-severe SARS-CoV-2 infection. TCRdb re-derived calls from the 5' RACE reads in MiXCR, one entry per CDR3 protein. Among tens of thousands of distinct CDR3 sequences listed, less than 15% were seen once. Sequencing was done on a sample of whole blood. The receptors were gathered from an adult who was a healthcare worker with PCR-confirmed SARS-CoV-2 infection or an uninfected control (not recorded which).

To note about this clonotype: Since a much larger clone is just one base distant, this may be a read error. V gene TRBV5-6 combines with J gene TRBJ2-4; D may be TRBD1 or TRBD2 (5 bases each). Germline CDR1 SGHDT, CDR2 YYEEEE. This CDR3 has 16 residues. The CDR3 spells CASSFPGSTAKSIQYF. In DNA, the CDR3 is TGTGCCAGCAGCTTCCCAGGGAGCACGGCCAAAAGCATTCAGTACTTC. The whole variable domain, filled in from reference TRBV5-6 and TRBJ2-4, reads DAGVTQSPTHLIKTRGQQVTLRCSPKSGHDTVSWYQQALGQGPQFIFQYYEEEERQRGNFPDRFSGHQFPNYSSELNVNALLLGDSALYLCASSFPGSTAKSIQYFGAGTRLSVL.

The chain has TRBV29-1 and TRBJ2-7; 10 nucleotides align to TRBD1. With V trimmed by 7 bases and J by 6 bases, 3 bases remained unmatched. The CDR3 is 11 residues long. CDR1 is SQVTM and CDR2 is ANQGSEA in the germline V gene. CDR3 bases: TGCAGCGCCGGGACAGGGGCCGAGCAGTACTTC. It specifies CSAGTGAEQYF.

The J gene is TRBJ2-5, the V gene TRBV7-6; the D is unclear. The germline V and J ends were trimmed by 0 bases and 4 bases, with 9 bases remaining between them. Germline V CDR1 and CDR2: SGHVS, FNYEAQ. The CDR3 runs to 14 residues. DNA for the CDR3: TGTGCCAGCAGCTTAGCTTGGGGAATAGAGACCCAGTACTTC. It specifies CASSLAWGIETQYF.

This clonotype has just a few counts. This chain uses TRBV6-5 with TRBJ2-3, with 11 bases lining up with TRBD2. This CDR3 is built from 18 residues. Germline loops: CDR1 MNHEY, CDR2 SVGAGI. V shed 0 bases, J shed 9 bases, and the junction held 14 bases outside the gene matches. In DNA form, the CDR3 reads TGTGCCAGCAGTTACTCACCCTGGACTAGCGGGCCAGGGGGGACGCAGTATTTT. Translated, it gives CASSYSPWTSGPGGTQYF.

This clonotype was recorded many times. One end of the junction is discordant with germline, which a read error may explain. CDR3 protein: CASSQSLASDNEQFF. CDR3 bases: TGTGCCAGCAGCCAATCGCTAGCCTCCGACAATGAGCAGTTCTTC. V gene TRBV3-1 combines with J gene TRBJ2-1, with D tentatively TRBD2 (5 bases). This CDR3 contains 15 residues. Germline assignment: CDR1 LGHDT and CDR2 YNNKEL (reference sequence).

The sample holds a few counts of this clonotype. J is TRBJ2-7 and V is TRBV11-1; D is perhaps TRBD2 (5 bases). The CDR3 loop spans 15 amino acids. Trimming removed 1 base from V and 6 bases from J, with 16 bases in between. Germline CDR1 and CDR2: SGHAT and FQDESV (reference sequence). The CDR3 is CASSLVYGEKGEQYF. The CDR3 bases are TGTGCCAGCAGCTTAGTTTACGGGGAGAAGGGCGAGCAGTACTTC.

This clonotype appeared many times. J is TRBJ1-5 and V is TRBV28; 8 bases are shared with TRBD1. The CDR3 is 14 amino acids. The germline V gene has CDR1 MDHEN and CDR2 SYDVKM. Trimming took 6 bases from V and 2 from J; bases not matched to a gene: 3. Here the CDR3 DNA reads TGTGCCAGCAGGGAGGGACAGGGCAATCAGCCCCAGCATTTT. Protein sequence: CASREGQGNQPQHF.

This clonotype was recorded at least ten times. The chain carries TRBV20-1 and TRBJ2-7; D is possibly TRBD2 (5 bases). Germline V gene data show CDR1 as DFQATT and CDR2 as SNEGSKA (reference sequence). Trimming removed 6 bases at V and 0 bases at J, with 12 bases between. There are 13 residues in the CDR3. The CDR3 sequence is CSASGEDSYEQYF. The CDR3 bases are TGCAGTGCCAGCGGTGAGGACTCCTACGAGCAGTACTTC.

This clonotype was seen once. The V and J genes are TRBV29-1 and TRBJ2-7, with D possibly matching TRBD1 (6 bases). Trimming removed 6 bases from V and 1 base from J, with 10 bases in between. The CDR3 runs to 12 residues. Germline values: CDR1 SQVTM, CDR2 ANQGSEA. The CDR3 reads CSVRGQSYEQYF. The DNA of the CDR3 is TGCAGCGTGAGAGGACAGTCCTACGAGCAGTACTTC.

The V gene is TRBV5-4, the J gene TRBJ2-3; 11 positions match TRBD1. Germline V gene data show CDR1 as SGHNT and CDR2 as YYREEE (reference sequence). The CDR3 sequence is 16 residues long. After removal of 4 bases from V and 6 bases from J, the junction contained 10 bases not matched to a gene. CDR3 DNA: TGTGCCAGCAGCACGGGACAGGGGGAAGCGGGGGATACGCAGTATTTT. Its translation: CASSTGQGEAGDTQYF.

The J gene is TRBJ2-5, the V gene TRBV7-9, with D uncertain. The CDR3 runs to 14 residues. Germline lookup yields CDR1 SEHNR and CDR2 FQNEAQ (reference sequence). V dropped 10 bases and J dropped 7 bases, with 22 bases sitting between them. The CDR3: CATRKSGDTGTQYF. Written as DNA, the CDR3 is TGTGCCACACGAAAGTCCGGCGACACCGGGACCCAGTACTTC.

The rearrangement links TRBV6-1 to TRBJ1-2; D perhaps matches TRBD1 (6 bases). The CDR3 extends over 14 amino acids. V lost 6 bases and J 4 bases, leaving 15 bases between the germline ends. CDR1 and CDR2 (germline): MNHNS, SASEGT. CDR3 sequence: CASRPWTVSYGYTF. The CDR3 DNA reads as TGTGCCAGCAGGCCTTGGACAGTGAGCTATGGCTACACCTTC.

With respect to this clonotype: A read error may explain this, as a much larger clone is one base away. The chain links TRBV27 to TRBJ2-1; D is possibly TRBD1 (6 bases). The germline V gene encodes CDR1 MNHEY and CDR2 SMNVEV (reference sequence). The CDR3 spans 16 residues. The V gene lost 3 bases and the J gene lost 1 base, with 13 bases spanning the gap. The CDR3 spells CASSFRTVLSYNEQFF. Written as DNA, the CDR3 is TGTGCCAGCAGTTTTCGGACAGTTTTGTCCTACAATGAGCAGTTCTTC.

The V and J genes are TRBV20-1 and TRBJ2-1, with 9 bases identical to TRBD2. V shed 2 bases and J 5 bases; nucleotides not matched to a gene: 7. The CDR3 spans 15 residues. Per the germline V gene, CDR1 is DFQATT and CDR2 is SNEGSKA (reference sequence). The CDR3 DNA reads TGCAGTGCTAGAATGTTAGCGGGGGACCACAATGAGCAGTTCTTC. Residues: CSARMLAGDHNEQFF.